The table lists the clone carrying this TCR beta chain with a few counts. This sample is part of a study of cytomegalovirus exposure and HLA in healthy donors. The primer mix had 60 Vbeta and 13 Jbeta primers. Some clones are missing from TCRdb's copy, which holds only in-frame ones; the method was immunoSEQ multiplex PCR. Of 100,000 or so clones detected, about 12% appear once; the ten largest clones hold approximately 15%. Trimming left V 8 bases short and J 7 bases short, with 17 bases between. The CDR3 has 13 residues. Germline V gives CDR1 MNHEY, CDR2 SMNVEV (reference sequence). The sequence came from a man aged 40-49 years in good health and CMV-seropositive. J is TRBJ2-5 and V is TRBV27, with a tentative D call TRBD1 (6 bases). The material sequenced was PBMCs. CDR3 loop: CASALGARGTQYF. The CDR3 DNA reads TGTGCCAGCGCGTTGGGGGCTAGGGGGACCCAGTACTTC.